This TCR beta chain was identified during a study of OX40 agonist ivuxolimab in advanced cancers. The ends were cut back, 6 bases at V and 4 bases at J, with 13 bases in the middle. This CDR3 is 13 amino acids long. From germline, CDR1 is SGDLS and CDR2 YYNGEE. Autoimmune disease history or systemic immunosuppression excluded patients. Points on this clone: Its antigen remains unidentified.

Method: immunoSEQ multiplex PCR; TCRdb's copy keeps in-frame clones and lacks some. The sample carries 65,000 or so clones, roughly 92% recorded once. The study, taken as a whole, reports: On average, a greater number of expanded clones characterised CD8+ T cells relative to CD4+.

Sample: CD4+ or CD8+ T cells sorted from blood, taken in a trial of the OX40 agonist ivuxolimab. This sequence was found in an adult with an advanced solid tumor such as melanoma, head and neck, liver or kidney cancer. V and J are TRBV9 and TRBJ1-2; the D gene is possibly TRBD1 (6 bases). CDR3: CASTEPGVYGYTF. The CDR3 nucleotides read TGTGCCAGCACTGAACCAGGGGTCTATGGCTACACCTTC.